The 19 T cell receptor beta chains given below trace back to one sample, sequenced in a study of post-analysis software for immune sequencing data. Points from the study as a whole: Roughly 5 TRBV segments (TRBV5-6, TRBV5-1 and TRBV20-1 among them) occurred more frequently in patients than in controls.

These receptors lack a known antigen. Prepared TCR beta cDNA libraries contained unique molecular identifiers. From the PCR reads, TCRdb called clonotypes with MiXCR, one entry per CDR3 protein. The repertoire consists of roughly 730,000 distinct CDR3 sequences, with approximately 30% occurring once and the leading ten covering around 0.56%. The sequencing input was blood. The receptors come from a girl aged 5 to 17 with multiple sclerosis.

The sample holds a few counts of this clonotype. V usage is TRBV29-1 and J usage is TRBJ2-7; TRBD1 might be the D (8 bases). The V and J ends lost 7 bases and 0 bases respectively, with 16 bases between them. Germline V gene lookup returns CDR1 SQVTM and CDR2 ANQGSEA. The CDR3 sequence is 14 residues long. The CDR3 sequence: CSGSGTGSSYEQYF. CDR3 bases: TGCAGCGGCAGCGGGACAGGAAGCTCCTACGAGCAGTACTTC.

The CDR3 DNA reads TGCGCCAGCAGCCAACCCGACCGGGACAGCCACAATGAGCAGTTCTTC. Translating it yields CASSQPDRDSHNEQFF. V gene TRBV4-1 combines with J gene TRBJ2-1; 7 bases agree with TRBD1. V lost 2 bases and J lost 5; bases outside the gene matches: 9. The CDR3 consists of 16 residues. Germline V gene sequence: CDR1 MGHRA, CDR2 YSYEKL.

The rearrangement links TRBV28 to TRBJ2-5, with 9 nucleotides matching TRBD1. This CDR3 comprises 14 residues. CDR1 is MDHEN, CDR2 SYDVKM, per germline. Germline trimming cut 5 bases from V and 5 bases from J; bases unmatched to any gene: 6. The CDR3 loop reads CASSRTGALETQYF. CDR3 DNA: TGTGCCAGCAGTCGGACAGGGGCCCTGGAGACCCAGTACTTC.

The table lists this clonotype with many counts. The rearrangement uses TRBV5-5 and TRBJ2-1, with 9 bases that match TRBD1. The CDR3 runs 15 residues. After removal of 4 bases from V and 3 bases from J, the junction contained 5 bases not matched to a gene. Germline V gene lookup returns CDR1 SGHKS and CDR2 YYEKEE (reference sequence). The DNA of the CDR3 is TGTGCCAGCAGCGGCCCGGGACAGGGCTACAATGAGCAGTTCTTC. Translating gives CASSGPGQGYNEQFF.

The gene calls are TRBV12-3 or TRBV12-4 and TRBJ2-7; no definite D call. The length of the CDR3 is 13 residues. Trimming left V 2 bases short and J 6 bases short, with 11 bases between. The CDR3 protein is CASSLHPEGEQYF. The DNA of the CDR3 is TGTGCCAGCAGTTTACACCCAGAAGGCGAGCAGTACTTC.

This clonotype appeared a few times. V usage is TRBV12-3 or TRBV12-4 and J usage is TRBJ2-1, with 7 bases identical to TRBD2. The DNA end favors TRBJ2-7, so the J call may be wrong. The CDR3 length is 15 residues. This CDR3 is CASSPTSVFDNEQYF. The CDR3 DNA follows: TGTGCCAGCAGTCCTACTAGCGTTTTCGACAATGAGCAGTACTTC.

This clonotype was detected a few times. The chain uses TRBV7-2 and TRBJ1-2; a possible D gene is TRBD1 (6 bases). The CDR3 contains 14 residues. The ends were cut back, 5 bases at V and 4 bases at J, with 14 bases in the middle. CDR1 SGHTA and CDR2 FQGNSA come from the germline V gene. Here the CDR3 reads CASSTHRAGYGYTF. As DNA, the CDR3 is TGTGCCAGCAGCACCCACAGGGCTGGCTATGGCTACACCTTC.

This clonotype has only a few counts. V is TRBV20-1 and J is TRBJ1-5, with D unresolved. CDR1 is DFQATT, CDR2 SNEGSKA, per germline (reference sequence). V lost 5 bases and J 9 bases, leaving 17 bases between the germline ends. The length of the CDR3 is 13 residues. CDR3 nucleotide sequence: TGCAGTGCTGCTCGGGGTCAAGCTGGGCCCCAGCATTTT. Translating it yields CSAARGQAGPQHF.

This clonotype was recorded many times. The CDR3 region has the DNA TGTGCCAGCAGCCCGGACTACACAGATACGCAGTATTTT. It is translated as CASSPDYTDTQYF. The chain joins TRBV7-2 to TRBJ2-3; tentative D call: TRBD2 (6 bases). V lost 5 bases, J lost 2 bases, and 8 bases lay in between. CDR1 and CDR2 from the germline V gene are SGHTA and FQGNSA. The CDR3 spans 13 residues.

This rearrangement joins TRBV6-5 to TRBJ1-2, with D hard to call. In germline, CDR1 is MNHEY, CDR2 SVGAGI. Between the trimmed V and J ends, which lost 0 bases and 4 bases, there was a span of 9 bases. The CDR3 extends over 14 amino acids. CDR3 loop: CASSYSYSSYGYTF. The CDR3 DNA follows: TGTGCCAGCAGTTACTCCTATTCAAGCTATGGCTACACCTTC.

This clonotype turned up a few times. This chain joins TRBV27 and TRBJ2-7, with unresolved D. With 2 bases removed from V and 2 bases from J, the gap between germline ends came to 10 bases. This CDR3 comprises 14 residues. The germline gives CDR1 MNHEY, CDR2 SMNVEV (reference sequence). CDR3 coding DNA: TGTGCCAGCAGTTTAGGTAGCAGTACCTACGAGCAGTACTTC. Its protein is CASSLGSSTYEQYF.

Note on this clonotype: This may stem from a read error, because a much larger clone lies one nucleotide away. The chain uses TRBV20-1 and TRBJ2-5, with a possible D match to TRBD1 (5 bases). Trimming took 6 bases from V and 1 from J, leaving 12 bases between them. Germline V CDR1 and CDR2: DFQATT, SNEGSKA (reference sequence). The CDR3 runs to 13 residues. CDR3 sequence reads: CSASGQGQETQYF. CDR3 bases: TGCAGTGCCTCAGGACAAGGCCAAGAGACCCAGTACTTC.

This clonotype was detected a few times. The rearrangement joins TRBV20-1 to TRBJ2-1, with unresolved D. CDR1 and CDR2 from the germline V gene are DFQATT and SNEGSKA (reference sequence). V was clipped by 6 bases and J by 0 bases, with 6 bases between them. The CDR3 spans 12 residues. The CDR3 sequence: CSALSSYNEQFF. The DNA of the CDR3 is TGCAGTGCGTTGAGCTCCTACAATGAGCAGTTCTTC.

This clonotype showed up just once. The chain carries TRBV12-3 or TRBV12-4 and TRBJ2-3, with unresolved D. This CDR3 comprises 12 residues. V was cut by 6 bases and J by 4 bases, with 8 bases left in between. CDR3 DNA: TGTGCCAGCAGACTGTTCGCAGATACGCAGTATTTT. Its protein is CASRLFADTQYF.

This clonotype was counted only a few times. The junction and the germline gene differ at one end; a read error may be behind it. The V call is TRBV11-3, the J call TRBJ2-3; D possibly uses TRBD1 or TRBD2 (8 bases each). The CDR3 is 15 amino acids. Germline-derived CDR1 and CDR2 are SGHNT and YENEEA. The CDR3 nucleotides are TGTGCCAGCAGTTCAAGCGGGAGCGGGACAGGTACGCAGTATTTT. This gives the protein CASSSSGSGTGTQYF.

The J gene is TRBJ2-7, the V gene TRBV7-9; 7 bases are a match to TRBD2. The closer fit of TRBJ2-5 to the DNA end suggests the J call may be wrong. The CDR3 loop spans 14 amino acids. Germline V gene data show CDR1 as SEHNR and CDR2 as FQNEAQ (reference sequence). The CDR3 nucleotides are TGTGCCAGCAGCCCCGGACTAGAATCGGAGACCCAGTACTTC. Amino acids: CASSPGLESETQYF.

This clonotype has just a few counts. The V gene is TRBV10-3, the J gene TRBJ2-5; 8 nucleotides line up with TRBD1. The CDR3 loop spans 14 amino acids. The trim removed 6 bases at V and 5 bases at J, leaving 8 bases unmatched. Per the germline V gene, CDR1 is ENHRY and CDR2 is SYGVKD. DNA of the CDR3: TGTGCCATCAGGTCCGGGACAGGCCGGGAGACCCAGTACTTC. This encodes CAIRSGTGRETQYF.

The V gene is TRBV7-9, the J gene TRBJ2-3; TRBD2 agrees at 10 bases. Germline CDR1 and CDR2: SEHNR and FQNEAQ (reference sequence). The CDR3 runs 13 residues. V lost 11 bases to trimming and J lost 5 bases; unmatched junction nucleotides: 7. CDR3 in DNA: TGTGCCCCCGCGCGACTAGCGGGAGATACGCAGTATTTT. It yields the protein CAPARLAGDTQYF. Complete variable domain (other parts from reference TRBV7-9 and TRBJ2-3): DTGVSQNPRHKITKRGQNVTFRCDPISEHNRLYWYRQTLGQGPEFLTYFQNEAQLEKSRLLSDRFSAERPKGSFSTLEIQRTEQGDSAMYLCAPARLAGDTQYFGPGTRLTVL.

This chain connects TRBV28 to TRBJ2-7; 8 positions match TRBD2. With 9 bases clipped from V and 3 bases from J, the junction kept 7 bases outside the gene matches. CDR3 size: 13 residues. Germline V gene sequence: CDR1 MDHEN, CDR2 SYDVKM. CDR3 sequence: CASGSGGIYEQYF. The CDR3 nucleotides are TGTGCCAGTGGTTCGGGGGGGATCTACGAGCAGTACTTC. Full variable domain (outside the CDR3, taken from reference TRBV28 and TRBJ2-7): DVKVTQSSRYLVKRTGEKVFLECVQDMDHENMFWYRQDPGLGLRLIYFSYDVKMKEKGDIPEGYSVSREKKERFSLILESASTNQTSMYLCASGSGGIYEQYFGPGTRLTVT.